These T cell receptor beta chains were read from a single sample in a study of sequential checkpoint blockade in melanoma. Clones were read by immunoSEQ multiplex PCR, and TCRdb kept only the in-frame ones, dropping some. The repertoire holds 13,000 to 15,000 clones, with around 69% as singletons. The sample was CD8+ T cells sorted from blood (inferred from file names), taken from a patient given nivolumab and ipilimumab in sequence. Source of these receptors: a human donor with melanoma. The CDR3 runs from the conserved cysteine through the conserved F or W. D genes are given only for firm matches. Size values are once, few and many counts, or a class for expanded clones, and some rows have none.

DNA	CDR3	D	size	length	V	J
TGTGCCAGCAGCCCTTACCAGGGGGCGAGAGAGACCCAGTACTTC	CASSPYQGARETQYF	TRBD1	NA	15	TRBV14	TRBJ2-5
TGCAGCGTTGAAGGACAGGGGGTGGAAGAGTTCTTC	CSVEGQGVEEFF	TRBD1	NA	12	TRBV29-1	TRBJ2-1
TGTGCCTGGAGACTAGCCTCCTACGAGCAGTACTTC	CAWRLASYEQYF	NA	NA	12	TRBV30	TRBJ2-7
TGTGCCAGCAGCCCCCACAGGGGGCGGGACGAGCAGTACTTC	CASSPHRGRDEQYF	TRBD1	NA	14	TRBV11-2	TRBJ2-7
TGTGCCAGCAGCTTAAGTGGGCCCCCCTTCGACGAGCAGTACTTC	CASSLSGPPFDEQYF	NA	NA	15	TRBV11-2	TRBJ2-7
TGTGCCAGCAGCTTAAGAGGGCAGGCCGTCAATCAGCCCCAGCATTTT	CASSLRGQAVNQPQHF	NA	NA	16	TRBV7-2	TRBJ1-5
TGTGCCAGCAGGAAGTTGGGACAGGGGAAATATTCACCCCTCCACTTT	CASRKLGQGKYSPLHF	TRBD1	NA	16	TRBV11-2	TRBJ1-6
TGTGCCAGCAGCCCCTGGGGGGGGAACACTGAAGCTTTCTTT	CASSPWGGNTEAFF	NA	NA	14	TRBV13	TRBJ1-1
TGTGCCAGCAGCCAATACAATCGCGGCTACACCTTC	CASSQYNRGYTF	NA	NA	12	TRBV14	TRBJ1-2
TGTGCCAGCAGCCTCGACAGGGGGGTCGACGAGCAGTACTTC	CASSLDRGVDEQYF	TRBD1	few	14	TRBV6-5	TRBJ2-7
TGTGCCAGCAGCGTAGAAGGGACAGGGAACTATGGCTACACCTTC	CASSVEGTGNYGYTF	TRBD1	NA	15	TRBV9	TRBJ1-2
TGTGCCAGCAGCCCTAGGAGTAGCGGGGGGGGGAACACCGGGGAGCTGTTTTTT	CASSPRSSGGGNTGELFF	TRBD2	NA	18	TRBV7-8	TRBJ2-2
TGCAGCGTGACGGACAGGGATAAGACTGAAGCTTTCTTT	CSVTDRDKTEAFF	TRBD1	few	13	TRBV29-1	TRBJ1-1
TGTGCCAGCAGCGCTGGGACTAGCGGGGGTACAGATACGCAGTATTTT	CASSAGTSGGTDTQYF	TRBD2	NA	16	TRBV7-2	TRBJ2-3
TGTGCCAGCAGCCAAGAAATTGCGGCAGTTACCACAGATACGCAGTATTTT	CASSQEIAAVTTDTQYF	NA	NA	17	TRBV4-2	TRBJ2-3
TGCAGCGTTGGAGGGATTGAGCAGTTCTTC	CSVGGIEQFF	NA	NA	10	TRBV29-1	TRBJ2-1
TGTGCCAGCAGCGTAGTGGCTAGCGGACTCACAGATACGCAGTATTTT	CASSVVASGLTDTQYF	TRBD2	NA	16	TRBV9	TRBJ2-3
TGCGCCAGCAGCCAAGAGGTGGCCGGGACAGGGGAGATGGGGACCCAGTACTTC	CASSQEVAGTGEMGTQYF	TRBD1	NA	18	TRBV4-1	TRBJ2-5
TGTGCCAGCACCCGGGACTCCCAAAGCCTCACAGATACGCAGTATTTT	CASTRDSQSLTDTQYF	NA	once	16	TRBV13	TRBJ2-3
TGTGCCAGCAGTTCCCGGGACAGGGGCGAGACCCAGTACTTC	CASSSRDRGETQYF	TRBD1	NA	14	TRBV27	TRBJ2-5
TGTGCCAGCAGTTACGGGCTGAACTACGAGCAGTACTTC	CASSYGLNYEQYF	NA	NA	13	TRBV6-6	TRBJ2-7
TGTGCCTATAGCTCCGGGACAGGGAATTCACCCCTCCACTTT	CAYSSGTGNSPLHF	TRBD1	NA	14	TRBV30	TRBJ1-6
TGTGCCAGCAGTGGCAGCTACAATGAGCAGTTCTTC	CASSGSYNEQFF	NA	few	12	TRBV6-4	TRBJ2-1
TGTGCCATCAACCCGGGACTAGCGGGATACGAGCAGTACTTC	CAINPGLAGYEQYF	TRBD2	NA	14	TRBV10-3	TRBJ2-7
TGTGCCAGTAGATGGGGACAGGGGTTATCCGGGGAGCTGTTTTTT	CASRWGQGLSGELFF	TRBD1	NA	15	TRBV19	TRBJ2-2
TGTGCCAGTAGTCCCAAGGGCCGGGGGAGTTCCTACAATGAGCAGTTCTTC	CASSPKGRGSSYNEQFF	NA	NA	17	TRBV19	TRBJ2-1
TGCGCCAGCAGCTTGGGGGCAGGGGGGCCTAACTATGGCTACACCTTC	CASSLGAGGPNYGYTF	TRBD1	NA	16	TRBV5-1	TRBJ1-2
TGCGCCAGCAGCCCGGACTTTAGCGGCTACGAGCAGTACTTC	CASSPDFSGYEQYF	NA	medium-sized	14	TRBV4-3	TRBJ2-7
TGTGCCAGCAGCTTGGCGGGACTAGCCTACGAGCAGTACTTC	CASSLAGLAYEQYF	TRBD2	NA	14	TRBV5-5	TRBJ2-7
TGTGCCAGCAGCTTCGACTTAGGACTAGCGGGAGGCCACGAGCAGTACTTC	CASSFDLGLAGGHEQYF	TRBD2	NA	17	TRBV7-9	TRBJ2-7
TGTGCCTGGACAGGGGCATCGGCGGGGGAGCTGTTTTTT	CAWTGASAGELFF	NA	NA	13	TRBV30	TRBJ2-2
TGCAGCGTTGGAGGTCGAGGACAGACCTACGAGCAGTACTTC	CSVGGRGQTYEQYF	NA	NA	14	TRBV29-1	TRBJ2-7
TGTGCCAGCAGCTTACATCGACAGGGTAAAGGCGAGCAGTACTTC	CASSLHRQGKGEQYF	TRBD1	NA	15	TRBV5-6	TRBJ2-7
TGTGCCAGCAGCTCGGGGGGGCTTCAGAGCTATGGCTACACCTTC	CASSSGGLQSYGYTF	NA	NA	15	TRBV7-9	TRBJ1-2
TGTGCCAGCAGCCAAGATAAAGGAGCGGCCCTCAACTACGAGCAGTACTTC	CASSQDKGAALNYEQYF	NA	NA	17	TRBV14	TRBJ2-7
TGTGCCAGCAGCTTAACGGGAGGGACTAGCGGAACAGATACGCAGTATTTT	CASSLTGGTSGTDTQYF	TRBD2	NA	17	TRBV7-3	TRBJ2-3
TGTGCCAGCGGAGGCCCGTCCCCTCACTTT	CASGGPSPHF	NA	NA	10	TRBV2	TRBJ1-6
TGTGCCAGCAGCCAATCGCCTGTGACTAGCGGGAGCTGGGCCAAAAACATTCAGTACTTC	CASSQSPVTSGSWAKNIQYF	TRBD2	NA	20	TRBV4-2	TRBJ2-4
TGCGCCAGCAGCCTTTACCTAGCGGGAGTCTCCTACAATGAGCAGTTCTTC	CASSLYLAGVSYNEQFF	TRBD2	NA	17	TRBV4-3	TRBJ2-1
TGTGCCAGCAACTTAGGGGGGGACAGCTCTTACGGACAGTACTTC	CASNLGGDSSYGQYF	NA	NA	15	TRBV7-9	TRBJ2-5
TGTGCCAGCAGCCCTTGGACAGGGCCGATTACTGAAGCTTTCTTT	CASSPWTGPITEAFF	TRBD1	NA	15	TRBV14	TRBJ1-1
TGTGCCAGCAGCGTTGGGGGGTCCTTAAGCCACGAGCAGTACTTC	CASSVGGSLSHEQYF	NA	medium-sized	15	TRBV21-1	TRBJ2-7
TGCGCCAGCAGCTTGGAACAGGGGGCGAACCCCACCAAGACCCAGTACTTC	CASSLEQGANPTKTQYF	TRBD1	NA	17	TRBV5-1	TRBJ2-5
TGTGCCAGCAGCTCGGGACTAGCGGTGAACACCGGGGAGCTGTTTTTT	CASSSGLAVNTGELFF	TRBD2	NA	16	TRBV7-2	TRBJ2-2
TGTGCCAGCAGTTACAGGACAGGAGACACAGATACGCAGTATTTT	CASSYRTGDTDTQYF	TRBD1	NA	15	TRBV27	TRBJ2-3
TGTGCCAGCAGCAGGGTGGAGAATTCACCCCTCCACTTT	CASSRVENSPLHF	NA	NA	13	TRBV27	TRBJ1-6
TGTGCCAGCAGCCAAAATCACTACCTGAACAATGAGCAGTTCTTC	CASSQNHYLNNEQFF	NA	NA	15	TRBV4-2	TRBJ2-1
TGTGCCAGCAGGCGGACTAGCGGGGGGGCGGAGGAGCTGTTTTTT	CASRRTSGGAEELFF	TRBD2	NA	15	TRBV6-5	TRBJ2-2
TGTGCCAGCAGCTTAGCCGGGACAGGGAATGAAAAACTGTTTTTT	CASSLAGTGNEKLFF	TRBD1	NA	15	TRBV5-6	TRBJ1-4
TGTGCCAGCAGCTTATTCTCGGGACAGCCCGAAAATGAGCAGTTCTTC	CASSLFSGQPENEQFF	TRBD1	NA	16	TRBV7-3	TRBJ2-1
TGTGCCAGCAGGGAGGGACTAGCGCCGACCTACGAGCAGTACTTC	CASREGLAPTYEQYF	TRBD2	few	15	TRBV27	TRBJ2-7
TGCGCCAGCAGCCCCAGTGGGAGGGTAACGGGGTACGAGCAGTACTTC	CASSPSGRVTGYEQYF	TRBD2	once	16	TRBV4-1	TRBJ2-7